The entry below gives a single T cell receptor (beta chain) sequence along with its context. The data were obtained in a study of blood T cell repertoires in COVID-19. Here immunoSEQ multiplex PCR was the method, and the copy in TCRdb shows in-frame clones only, minus some. The data contain fewer than 80,000 clones, more than 90% of them singletons. This CDR3 spans 15 amino acids. V lost 4 bases to trimming and J lost 1 base; unmatched junction nucleotides: 4. Germline V gene sequence: CDR1 SGHTA, CDR2 FQGTGA. The clonotype originates from a woman older than 75 with active or convalescent COVID-19. V gene TRBV7-3 combines with J gene TRBJ2-3; 8 bases agree with TRBD2. The sequenced sample consisted of peripheral blood. CDR3 loop: CASSSGTSGTDTQYF. CDR3 DNA sequence: TGTGCCAGCAGCTCGGGGACTAGTGGCACAGATACGCAGTATTTT.